This TCR beta chain was observed in a study of spatial heterogeneity in lung cancer. About the research overall: A T cell module score from matched bulk RNA-seq correlated strongly with TCR transcript counts in tumor regions. Every unique TCR and UMI combination, on average, appeared more than ten times in raw reads. Study-wide points: Counts of expanded alpha and beta TCRs within tumors tracked the tumor nonsynonymous mutation count.

The V gene lost 4 bases and the J gene lost 6 bases, with 12 bases spanning the gap. The CDR3 runs 14 residues. Looked up from germline, CDR1 is MDHEN and CDR2 is SYDVKM. Time point defined: sample taken at primary tumor resection. This clonotype showed up many times. Its matching antigen is unknown. Each CDR3 protein is one row after TCRdb ran MiXCR on the 5' RACE reads. The sample holds about 13,000 distinct CDR3 sequences, under 6% seen once. This specimen consisted of lung tumor tissue, obtained at surgery. The source is a male donor with early-stage non-small cell lung cancer. The chain uses TRBV28 and TRBJ2-2; TRBD1 or TRBD2 may be the D gene (5 bases each). The DNA of the CDR3 is TGTGCCAGCAGTTCCTCCGAGGGACCCGGGGAGCTGTTTTTT. Translated, it gives CASSSSEGPGELFF. Variable domain in full (rest from reference TRBV28 and TRBJ2-2): DVKVTQSSRYLVKRTGEKVFLECVQDMDHENMFWYRQDPGLGLRLIYFSYDVKMKEKGDIPEGYSVSREKKERFSLILESASTNQTSMYLCASSSSEGPGELFFGEGSRLTVL.